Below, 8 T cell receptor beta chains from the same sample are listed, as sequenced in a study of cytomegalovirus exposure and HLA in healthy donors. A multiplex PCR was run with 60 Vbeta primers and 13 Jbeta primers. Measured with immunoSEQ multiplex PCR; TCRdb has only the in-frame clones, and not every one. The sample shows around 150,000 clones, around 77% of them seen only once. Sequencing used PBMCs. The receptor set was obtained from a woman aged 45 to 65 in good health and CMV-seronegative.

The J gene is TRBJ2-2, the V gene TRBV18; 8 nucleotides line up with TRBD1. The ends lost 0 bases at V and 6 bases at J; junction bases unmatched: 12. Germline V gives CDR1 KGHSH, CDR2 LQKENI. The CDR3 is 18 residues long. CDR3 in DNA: TGTGCCAGCTCACCACCGAACTTGGCAGGGGGCATACCCGGGGAGCTGTTTTTT. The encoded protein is CASSPPNLAGGIPGELFF.

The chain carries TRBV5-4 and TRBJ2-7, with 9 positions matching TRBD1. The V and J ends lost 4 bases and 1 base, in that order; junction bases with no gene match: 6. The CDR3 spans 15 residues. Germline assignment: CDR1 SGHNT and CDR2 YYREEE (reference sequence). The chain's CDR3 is CASSRGQGQSYEQYF. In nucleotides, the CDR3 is TGTGCCAGCAGCAGGGGACAGGGTCAATCCTACGAGCAGTACTTC.

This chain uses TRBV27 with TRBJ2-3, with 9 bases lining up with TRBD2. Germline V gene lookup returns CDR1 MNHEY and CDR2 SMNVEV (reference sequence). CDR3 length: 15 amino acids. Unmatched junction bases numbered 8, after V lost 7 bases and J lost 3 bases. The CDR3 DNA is TGTGCCAGCAAGGAGGGACTAGCTTTAACAGATACGCAGTATTTT. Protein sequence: CASKEGLALTDTQYF.

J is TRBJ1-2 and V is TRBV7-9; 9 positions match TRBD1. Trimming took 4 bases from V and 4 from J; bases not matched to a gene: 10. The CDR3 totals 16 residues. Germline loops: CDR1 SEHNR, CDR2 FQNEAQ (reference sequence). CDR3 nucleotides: TGTGCCAGCAGCTCGGCCGCGGACAGGGGACTCTATGGCTACACCTTC. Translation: CASSSAADRGLYGYTF.

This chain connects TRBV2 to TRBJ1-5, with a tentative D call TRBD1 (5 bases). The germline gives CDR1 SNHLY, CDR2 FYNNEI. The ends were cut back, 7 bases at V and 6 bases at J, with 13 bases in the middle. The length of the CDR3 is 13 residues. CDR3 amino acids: CASTLAGGQPQHF. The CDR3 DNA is TGTGCCAGCACTCTGGCGGGGGGTCAGCCCCAGCATTTT. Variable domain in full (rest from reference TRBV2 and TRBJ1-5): EPEVTQTPSHQVTQMGQEVILRCVPISNHLYFYWYRQILGQKVEFLVSFYNNEISEKSEIFDDQFSVERPDGSNFTLKIRSTKLEDSAMYFCASTLAGGQPQHFGDGTRLSIL.

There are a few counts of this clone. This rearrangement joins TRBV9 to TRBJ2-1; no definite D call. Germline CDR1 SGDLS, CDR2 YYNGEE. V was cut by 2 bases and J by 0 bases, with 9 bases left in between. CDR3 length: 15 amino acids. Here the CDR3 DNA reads TGTGCCAGCAGCGTGACCGGGTCCTCCTACAATGAGCAGTTCTTC. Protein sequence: CASSVTGSSYNEQFF.

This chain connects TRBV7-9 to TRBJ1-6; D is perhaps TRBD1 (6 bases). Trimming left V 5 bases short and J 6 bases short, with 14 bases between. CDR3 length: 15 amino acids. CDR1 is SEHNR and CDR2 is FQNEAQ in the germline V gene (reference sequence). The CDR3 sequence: CASSLNRVGNSPLHF. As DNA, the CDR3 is TGTGCCAGCAGCCTAAACAGGGTGGGTAATTCACCCCTCCACTTT.

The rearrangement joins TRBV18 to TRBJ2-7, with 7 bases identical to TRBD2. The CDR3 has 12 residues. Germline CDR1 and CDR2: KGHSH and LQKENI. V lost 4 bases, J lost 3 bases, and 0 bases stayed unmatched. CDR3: CASSRGGYEQYF. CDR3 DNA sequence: TGTGCCAGCTCACGGGGGGGCTACGAGCAGTACTTC.